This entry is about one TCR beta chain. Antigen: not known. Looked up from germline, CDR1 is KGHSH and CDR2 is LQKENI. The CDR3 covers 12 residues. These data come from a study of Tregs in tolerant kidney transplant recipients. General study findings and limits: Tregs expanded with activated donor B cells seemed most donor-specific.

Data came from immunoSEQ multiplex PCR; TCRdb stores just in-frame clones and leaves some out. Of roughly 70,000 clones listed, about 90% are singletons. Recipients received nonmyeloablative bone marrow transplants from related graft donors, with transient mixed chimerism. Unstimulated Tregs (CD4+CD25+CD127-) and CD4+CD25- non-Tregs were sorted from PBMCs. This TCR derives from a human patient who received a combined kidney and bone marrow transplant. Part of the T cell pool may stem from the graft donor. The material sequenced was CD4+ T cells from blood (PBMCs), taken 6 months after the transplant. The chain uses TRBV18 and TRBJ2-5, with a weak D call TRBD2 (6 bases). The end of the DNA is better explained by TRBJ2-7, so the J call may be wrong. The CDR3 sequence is CASSPRGTEQYF. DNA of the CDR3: TGTGCCAGCTCACCTCGCGGGACCGAGCAGTACTTC.